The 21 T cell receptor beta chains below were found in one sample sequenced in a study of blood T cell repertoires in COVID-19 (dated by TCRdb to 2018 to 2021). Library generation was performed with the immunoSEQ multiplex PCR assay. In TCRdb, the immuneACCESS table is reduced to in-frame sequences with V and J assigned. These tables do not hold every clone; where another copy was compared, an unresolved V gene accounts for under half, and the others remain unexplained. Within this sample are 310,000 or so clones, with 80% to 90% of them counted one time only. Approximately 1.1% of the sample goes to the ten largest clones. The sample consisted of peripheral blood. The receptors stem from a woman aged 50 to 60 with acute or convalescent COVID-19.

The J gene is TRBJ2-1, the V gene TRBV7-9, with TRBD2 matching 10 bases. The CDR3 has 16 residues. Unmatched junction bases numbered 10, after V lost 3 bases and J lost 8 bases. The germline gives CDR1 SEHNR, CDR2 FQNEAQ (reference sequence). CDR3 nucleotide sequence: TGTGCCAGCAGCTTTCTCCTAGCGGGAGAGGGGGATGAGCAGTTCTTC. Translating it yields CASSFLLAGEGDEQFF.

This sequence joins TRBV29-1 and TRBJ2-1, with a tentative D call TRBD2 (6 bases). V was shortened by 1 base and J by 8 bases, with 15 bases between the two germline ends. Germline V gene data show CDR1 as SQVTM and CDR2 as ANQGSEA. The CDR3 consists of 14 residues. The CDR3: CSVEGPGGGDEQFF. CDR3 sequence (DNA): TGCAGCGTTGAAGGTCCCGGGGGTGGAGATGAGCAGTTCTTC.

CDR3: CASSLVSGSVNNEQFF. As DNA, the CDR3 is TGCGCCAGCAGCTTAGTTAGCGGGAGCGTCAACAATGAGCAGTTCTTC. This sequence joins TRBV5-1 and TRBJ2-1, with 9 bases that match TRBD2. The CDR3 extends over 16 amino acids. J gave up 5 bases and V 2 bases, and 8 bases lay outside the gene matches. CDR1 and CDR2 (germline): SGHRS, YFSETQ.

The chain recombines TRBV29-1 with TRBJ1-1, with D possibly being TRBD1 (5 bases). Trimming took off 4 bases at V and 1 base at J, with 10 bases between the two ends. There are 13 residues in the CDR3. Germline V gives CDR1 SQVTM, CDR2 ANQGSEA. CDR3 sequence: CSVGGDGNTEAFF. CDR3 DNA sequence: TGCAGCGTTGGGGGGGACGGGAACACTGAAGCTTTCTTT.

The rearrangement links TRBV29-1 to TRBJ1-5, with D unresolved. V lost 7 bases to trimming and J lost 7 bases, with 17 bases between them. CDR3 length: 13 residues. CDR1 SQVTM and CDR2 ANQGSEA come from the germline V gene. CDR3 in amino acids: CSALGGFEQPQHF. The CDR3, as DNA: TGCAGCGCCCTGGGAGGGTTTGAGCAGCCCCAGCATTTT. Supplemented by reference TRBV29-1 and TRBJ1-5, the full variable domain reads SAVISQKPSRDICQRGTSLTIQCQVDSQVTMMFWYRQQPGQSLTLIATANQGSEATYESGFVIDKFPISRPNLTFSTLTVSNMSPEDSSIYLCSALGGFEQPQHFGDGTRLSIL.

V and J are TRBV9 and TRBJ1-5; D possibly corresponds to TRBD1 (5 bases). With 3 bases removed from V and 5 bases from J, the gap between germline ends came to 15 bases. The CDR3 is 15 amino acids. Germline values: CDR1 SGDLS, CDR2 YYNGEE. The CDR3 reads CASSGWDSSDQPQHF. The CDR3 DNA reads TGTGCCAGCAGCGGATGGGACTCCAGCGATCAGCCCCAGCATTTT.

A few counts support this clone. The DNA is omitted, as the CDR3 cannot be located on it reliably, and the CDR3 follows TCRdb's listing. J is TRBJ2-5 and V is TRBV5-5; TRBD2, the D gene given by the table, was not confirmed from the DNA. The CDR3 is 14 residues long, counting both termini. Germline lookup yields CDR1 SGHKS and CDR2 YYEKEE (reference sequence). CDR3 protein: CASSFGSGGETQYF.

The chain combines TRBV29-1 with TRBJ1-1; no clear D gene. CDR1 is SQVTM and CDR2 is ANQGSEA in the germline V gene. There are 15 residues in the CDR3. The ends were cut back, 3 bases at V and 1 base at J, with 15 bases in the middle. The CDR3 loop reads CSVDKVGVENTEAFF. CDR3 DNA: TGCAGCGTTGATAAAGTGGGAGTGGAGAACACTGAAGCTTTCTTT.

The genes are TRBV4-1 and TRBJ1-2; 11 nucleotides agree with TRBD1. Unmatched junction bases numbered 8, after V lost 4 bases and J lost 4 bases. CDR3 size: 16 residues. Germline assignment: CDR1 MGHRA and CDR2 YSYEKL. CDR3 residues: CASSRGGQGAFYGYTF. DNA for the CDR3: TGCGCCAGCAGCCGCGGAGGACAGGGGGCTTTCTATGGCTACACCTTC.

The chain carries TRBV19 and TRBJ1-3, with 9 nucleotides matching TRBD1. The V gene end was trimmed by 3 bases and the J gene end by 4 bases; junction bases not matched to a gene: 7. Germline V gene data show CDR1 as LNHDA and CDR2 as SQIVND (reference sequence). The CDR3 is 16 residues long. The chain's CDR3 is CASSIGGQGNGNTIYF. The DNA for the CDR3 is TGTGCCAGTAGTATTGGCGGACAGGGGAACGGAAACACCATATATTTT.

CDR3 sequence: CASSQWTGGTGELFF. The CDR3 DNA reads as TGTGCCAGCAGCCAATGGACAGGGGGCACCGGGGAGCTGTTTTTT. The genes are TRBV11-3 and TRBJ2-2; the match to TRBD1 covers 10 bases. V gave up 5 bases and J gave up 4 bases; unmatched junction bases: 4. Germline CDR1 is SGHNT and CDR2 is YENEEA. This CDR3 comprises 15 residues.

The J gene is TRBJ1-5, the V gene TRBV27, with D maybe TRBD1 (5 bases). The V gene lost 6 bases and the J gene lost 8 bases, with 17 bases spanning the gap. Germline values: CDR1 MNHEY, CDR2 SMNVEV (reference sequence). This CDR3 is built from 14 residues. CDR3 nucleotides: TGTGCCAGCAGCGGGTTGGGGGGAGGGGAGCCCCAGCATTTT. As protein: CASSGLGGGEPQHF.

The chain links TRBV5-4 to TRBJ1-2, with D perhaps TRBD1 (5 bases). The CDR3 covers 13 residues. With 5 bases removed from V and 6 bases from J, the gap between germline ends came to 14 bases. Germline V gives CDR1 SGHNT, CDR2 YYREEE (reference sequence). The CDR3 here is CASRYDSWDGYTF. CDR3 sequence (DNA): TGTGCCAGCAGATATGACAGTTGGGATGGCTACACCTTC.

CDR3: CASSLYEAAAYNEQFF. CDR3 nucleotides: TGTGCCAGCAGCTTATACGAAGCGGCCGCCTACAATGAGCAGTTCTTC. This chain joins TRBV7-6 and TRBJ2-1; possibly TRBD2 for D (5 bases). The CDR3 is 16 residues long. The V gene's germline CDR1 is SGHVS and CDR2 FNYEAQ. With 2 bases removed from V and 2 bases from J, the gap between germline ends came to 13 bases.

The DNA for the CDR3 is TGTGCCAGCAGCCTTACATTGAACACTGAAGCTTTCTTT. Encoded protein: CASSLTLNTEAFF. The rearrangement uses TRBV14 and TRBJ1-1, with D hard to call. CDR1 and CDR2 from the germline V gene are SGHDN and FVKESK. Trimming left V 4 bases short and J 0 bases short, with 6 bases between. There are 13 residues in the CDR3.

The CDR3 DNA reads TGTGCCAGCAGCCAAGATCAGTGGGAGACAGATACGCAGTATTTT. This sequence encodes CASSQDQWETDTQYF. This chain joins TRBV3-1 (or the pseudogene TRBV3-2) and TRBJ2-3; possibly TRBD2 for D (5 bases). The CDR3 is 15 amino acids. Germline V gene lookup returns CDR1 LGHDT and CDR2 YNNKEL (reference sequence). The germline V and J ends were trimmed by 0 bases and 3 bases, with 10 bases remaining between them.

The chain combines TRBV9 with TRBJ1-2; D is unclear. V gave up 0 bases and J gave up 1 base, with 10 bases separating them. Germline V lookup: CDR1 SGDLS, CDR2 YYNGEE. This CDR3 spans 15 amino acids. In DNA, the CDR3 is TGTGCCAGCAGCGTAGGAGGGAAGGGTAACTATGGCTACACCTTC. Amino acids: CASSVGGKGNYGYTF.

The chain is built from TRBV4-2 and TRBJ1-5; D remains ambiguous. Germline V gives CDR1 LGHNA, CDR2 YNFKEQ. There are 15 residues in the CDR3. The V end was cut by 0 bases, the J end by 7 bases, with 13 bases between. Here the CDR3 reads CASSQDGQEGQPQHF. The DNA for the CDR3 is TGTGCCAGCAGCCAAGATGGGCAGGAAGGCCAGCCCCAGCATTTT.

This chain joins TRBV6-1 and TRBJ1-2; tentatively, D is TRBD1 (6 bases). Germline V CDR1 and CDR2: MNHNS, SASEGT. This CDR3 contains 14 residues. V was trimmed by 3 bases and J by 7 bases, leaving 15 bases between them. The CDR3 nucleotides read TGTGCCAGCAGTGAGGTACAGGGCTTGGCTGGCTACACCTTC. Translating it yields CASSEVQGLAGYTF.

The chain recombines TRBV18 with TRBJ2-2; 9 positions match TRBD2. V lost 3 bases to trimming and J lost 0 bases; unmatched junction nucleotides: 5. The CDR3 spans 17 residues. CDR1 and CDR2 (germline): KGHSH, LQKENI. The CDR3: CASSPLVAGANTGELFF. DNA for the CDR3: TGTGCCAGCTCACCCCTAGTAGCGGGAGCGAACACCGGGGAGCTGTTTTTT.

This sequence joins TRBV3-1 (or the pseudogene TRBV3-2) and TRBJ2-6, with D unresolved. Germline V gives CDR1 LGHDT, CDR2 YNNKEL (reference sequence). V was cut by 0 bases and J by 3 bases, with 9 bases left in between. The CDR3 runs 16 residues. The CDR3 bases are TGTGCCAGCAGCCAAGATGCAGGATTTGGGGCCAACGTCCTGACTTTC. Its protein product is CASSQDAGFGANVLTF.